Listed here are 2 T cell receptor beta chains from one sample, sequenced in a study of molecular identifiers for immune sequencing clone quantification (dated by TCRdb to about 2018). Library creation used PCR. TCRdb lists the instrument as NextSeq 500. TCRdb passed the public sequencing reads through fastp at Q25 and MiXCR, retaining productive beta sequences. Entries are consolidated by CDR3 protein sequence, retaining the most common genes and DNA. The sample yields about 97,000 distinct CDR3 sequences; under 40% were counted once. The top ten clones comprise 9% to 10% of the sample. Sample: naive CD8+ T cells from blood, with Jurkat cell RNA spiked in. The cell subset or site label on this specimen signifies: FACS-sorted CD8+CD4-CCR7+CD45RA+ naive T cells. These receptors all stem from a human donor in good health. Some libraries in this study had Jurkat cell RNA spiked in.

This chain connects TRBV4-3 to TRBJ1-1; D is undetermined. Germline V gives CDR1 LGHNA, CDR2 YSLEER. The CDR3 has 15 residues. Trimming took off 0 bases at V and 8 bases at J, with 16 bases between the two ends. The CDR3 DNA sequence: TGCGCCAGCAGCCAAGATAGGAGGGCTGGCCAGGAAGCTTTCTTT. Translating it yields CASSQDRRAGQEAFF.

This clonotype was recorded a few times. The chain employs TRBV10-3 and TRBJ2-5; 7 nucleotides line up with TRBD2. Germline V gene lookup returns CDR1 ENHRY and CDR2 SYGVKD. After removal of 6 bases from V and 2 bases from J, the junction contained 3 bases not matched to a gene. The CDR3 spans 13 residues. The CDR3 here is CAISKGLQETQYF. In DNA form, the CDR3 reads TGTGCCATCAGCAAGGGACTACAAGAGACCCAGTACTTC.